The following is a T cell receptor (beta chain) sequence with its context. This clonotype was seen more than once but under ten times. No cognate antigen has been identified for it. Per-base quality was not reported, and no clone a single base away is much larger than it. Sequencing was performed on an Illumina NovaSeq 6000. cDNA libraries for TCRalpha and TCRbeta were prepared by 5'RACE using constant-segment primers, with sample barcodes and unique molecular identifiers added. Trizol reagent was used to extract RNA from every sample. The libraries were amplified in two PCR steps, and the second step added a second sample barcode and Illumina TruSeq adapters. Sequencing of libraries was performed on an Illumina NovaSeq with 2 x 150 bp paired-end reads. Under the source paper's analysis protocol: With migec v1.2.7, reads were demultiplexed and then collapsed into UMI-guided consensus sequences. Using mixcr v2.1.11, UMI consensuses were aligned to TRA and TRB V and J templates and then assembled into clonotypes. Expanded or contracted clonotypes were those called significant by both edgeR and NoisET, with noise models trained on biological replicates. For edgeR calls, a false discovery rate-adjusted p below 0.01 and a log2 fold-change threshold of 1 were applied. As an exploratory analysis of dynamics, PCA with hierarchical clustering was applied to max-normalized trajectories of the 1000 most abundant clonotypes. The CD4 or CD8 phenotype of responding clones was assigned using the separately sequenced CD4+ and CD8+ repertoires. TCRdb applied fastp at Q25 and MiXCR to the public reads, then kept only in-frame beta chains. Every CDR3 protein is listed once, alongside the most common genes and DNA of its rows. The V and J calls come from TCRdb's annotation, not from the publication. The sample has about 600,000 distinct CDR3 sequences on record, 20% to 25% of them singletons. Around 8.4% of the sample is in the top ten clones.

The CDR3 sequence holds 14 residues, the cysteine and phenylalanine included. The retained sequence is limited to the CDR3, 42 bases, with the frame set at the first base. V loses 9 bases of germline sequence and J loses 2 bases, and the interval between the two ends is 15 bases. This entry is derived from a study of T-cell memory formation after mild COVID-19 (dated by TCRdb to 2020 to 2023). About the investigation overall: Most TCR sequence clusters were specific to one of the two donors. In two donors, T-cell clones that expanded and contracted after mild COVID-19 were tracked by sequencing TCRalpha and TCRbeta repertoires over time. Two young, previously healthy adult volunteers made up the cohort, one male and one female. Paper-wide results and their limitations: Some responding clones were found in pre-infection memory, which suggests that pre-existing cross-reactive memory T cells took part in the SARS-CoV-2 response. From day 15 to 85, contracting clones showed balanced CD4/CD8 phenotypes, whereas a second wave of clones that expanded from day 15 to 37 leaned towards CD4+. Contracting CD4+ clones appeared mostly in the CM and EM memory subsets, whereas CD8+ clones were enriched in EMRA. The study included only a couple of mild cases, and larger cohorts that include severe cases with pre-infection samples were judged to be necessary. The second-wave clones that peaked on day 37 were not confirmed to be SARS-CoV-2 specific.

PBMCs were isolated by Ficoll-Paque density gradient centrifugation. The TCR comes from an adult woman who had mild COVID-19 (a few samples of this study predate the infection). The sample titles of this study are shuffled in the database, so cell type and time point are left out; the donor was told from shared clones. The sequenced sample consisted of PBMCs or a T cell subset sorted from them (not recorded which). The rearrangement joined TRBV12-3 or TRBV12-4 to TRBJ2-3; tentative D gene TRBD2, with 6 bases matching. The CDR3 region: CASKPGLDTDTQYF. The bases read TGTGCCAGTAAACCGGGACTTGACACAGATACGCAGTATTTT.